Shown below are 28 T cell receptor beta chains from a single sample sequenced in a study of blood T cells in healthy people across ages. Primed by a sample-barcoded 5' primer and a J-beta primer mix, a second PCR proceeded for roughly 7 to 11 cycles. From the 5' RACE reads, TCRdb called clonotypes with MiXCR, one entry per CDR3 protein. This table has 1.5 million to 2 million distinct CDR3 sequences, just under 50% appearing once. Sequencing was carried out using blood. These TCRs come from a woman between 40 and 50 years old in good health.

The chain couples TRBV28 to TRBJ1-1; D might be TRBD1 (5 bases). V gave up 5 bases and J gave up 5 bases, with 18 bases separating them. The CDR3 runs 15 residues. Germline CDR1 reads MDHEN; CDR2 reads SYDVKM. CDR3 amino acids: CASSLPQGLGTEAFF. CDR3 coding DNA: TGTGCCAGCAGTCTCCCCCAGGGATTGGGGACTGAAGCTTTCTTT.

The chain links TRBV2 to TRBJ1-2, with D possibly matching TRBD1 (6 bases). The V gene's germline CDR1 is SNHLY and CDR2 FYNNEI. The CDR3 is made up of 13 amino acids. V lost 5 bases and J 8 bases, leaving 15 bases between the germline ends. CDR3 nucleotides: TGTGCCAGCAGTCGGGACACCCAGTTCGGCTACACCTTC. Its protein product is CASSRDTQFGYTF.

In this sample, this clonotype turned up a few times. The J gene is TRBJ2-7, the V gene TRBV5-1, with D possibly matching TRBD1 (6 bases). The CDR3 is 14 residues long. V shed 4 bases and J shed 6 bases, with 17 bases lying between them. Germline V gives CDR1 SGHRS, CDR2 YFSETQ. The CDR3 sequence: CASSPSQGLGEQYF. In DNA form, the CDR3 reads TGCGCCAGCAGCCCGAGCCAGGGGCTCGGCGAGCAGTACTTC.

In its sample, this clonotype was seen once. The chain carries TRBV28 and TRBJ2-3; weak D call: TRBD2 (5 bases). The CDR3 is made up of 18 amino acids. CDR1 and CDR2 (germline): MDHEN, SYDVKM. Trimming took off 3 bases at V and 0 bases at J, with 19 bases between the two ends. DNA for the CDR3: TGTGCCAGCAGTTTCAGAGGGCGAATCCAAACTAGCACAGATACGCAGTATTTT. It encodes CASSFRGRIQTSTDTQYF.

CDR3 loop: CASSTQSVPNAGTEAFF. In DNA, the CDR3 is TGTGCCAGCAGCACCCAGTCGGTCCCCAATGCGGGCACTGAAGCTTTCTTT. The J gene is TRBJ1-1, the V gene TRBV7-9, with D unclear. V dropped 5 bases and J dropped 4 bases, with 23 bases sitting between them. In germline, CDR1 is SEHNR, CDR2 FQNEAQ (reference sequence). CDR3 length: 17 residues.

The V gene is TRBV4-2, the J gene TRBJ1-4; D is ambiguous. V lost 0 bases to trimming and J lost 13 bases, with 18 bases between them. Looked up from germline, CDR1 is LGHNA and CDR2 is YNFKEQ. This CDR3 has 15 amino acids. This CDR3 reads CASSQDLGNSQRLFF. CDR3 nucleotides: TGTGCCAGCAGCCAAGATCTGGGGAACAGCCAAAGACTGTTTTTT.

This clonotype was recorded at least ten times. The chain has TRBV15 and TRBJ2-5; possibly TRBD1 for D (5 bases). The CDR3 length is 13 residues. Germline loops: CDR1 LNHNV, CDR2 YYDKDF (reference sequence). The germline V and J ends were trimmed by 0 bases and 4 bases, with 6 bases remaining between them. CDR3 DNA: TGTGCCACCAGCAGAGATCAGGGAGAGACCCAGTACTTC. Translating it yields CATSRDQGETQYF.

The chain joins TRBV10-3 to TRBJ2-5, with 14 bases fitting TRBD2. V lost 6 bases, J lost 5 bases, and 8 bases stayed unmatched. The CDR3 is 16 amino acids. Germline loops: CDR1 ENHRY, CDR2 SYGVKD. CDR3 region: CAISGTSGGSRETQYF. CDR3 in DNA: TGTGCCATCAGCGGGACTAGCGGGGGCTCCCGGGAGACCCAGTACTTC.

Details on this clonotype: Relative to the germline gene, one junction end is altered; a read error may explain this. The V gene is TRBV5-1, the J gene TRBJ2-1; 14 bases fit TRBD2. The length of the CDR3 is 18 residues. The germline V gene encodes CDR1 SGHRS and CDR2 YFSETQ. The CDR3 nucleotides are TGCGCCAACAGCTCCGGACTAGCGGGGGGACGCTCCTACAATGAGCAGTTCTTC. As protein: CANSSGLAGGRSYNEQFF.

V and J are TRBV5-1 and TRBJ1-1; no clear D gene. The CDR3 runs 14 residues. The germline V gene has CDR1 SGHRS and CDR2 YFSETQ. Trimming shortened V by 5 bases and J by 1 base, and 12 bases separated the two germline ends. The CDR3 loop is CASRSPRENTEAFF. The DNA for the CDR3 is TGCGCCAGCAGATCCCCCCGAGAGAACACTGAAGCTTTCTTT.

The J gene is TRBJ2-3, the V gene TRBV4-1, with D unresolved. Trimming stripped 1 base from V and 7 bases from J, with 15 bases between. The CDR3 is 15 amino acids. Germline-derived CDR1 and CDR2 are MGHRA and YSYEKL. As DNA, the CDR3 is TGCGCCAGCAGCCAAGTCTCAACGCTGGTCCATACGCAGTATTTT. Residues: CASSQVSTLVHTQYF.

The rearrangement links TRBV28 to TRBJ2-4, with 8 positions matching TRBD1. Germline CDR1 reads MDHEN; CDR2 reads SYDVKM. V lost 6 bases, J lost 9 bases, and 13 bases stayed unmatched. The CDR3 length is 15 residues. DNA of the CDR3: TGTGCCAGCAGAGAAAGAGGACAGGGTATGGCCATTCAGTACTTC. Translating it yields CASRERGQGMAIQYF.

The rearrangement links TRBV6-2 or TRBV6-3 to TRBJ2-5; perhaps TRBD2 as D (5 bases). Between the trimmed V and J ends, which lost 2 bases and 1 base, there was a span of 11 bases. Germline CDR1 and CDR2: MNHEY and SVGEGT. The CDR3 runs 15 residues. In DNA form, the CDR3 reads TGTGCCAGCAGTTACGTGGGGAGCCTCCAAGAGACCCAGTACTTC. This codes for CASSYVGSLQETQYF.

The rearrangement uses TRBV11-2 and TRBJ1-1; 9 nucleotides line up with TRBD1. V trimming: 2 bases; J trimming: 0 bases; junction bases outside the gene matches: 19. Germline values: CDR1 SGHAT, CDR2 FQNNGV. The CDR3 extends over 21 amino acids. CDR3: CASSLKGVVGTGGLMNTEAFF. CDR3 DNA sequence: TGTGCCAGCAGCTTAAAGGGGGTAGTAGGAACAGGGGGCCTGATGAACACTGAAGCTTTCTTT.

This clonotype was picked up a small number of times. The chain combines TRBV6-5 with TRBJ1-4, with D perhaps matching TRBD1 (5 bases). Trimming stripped 2 bases from V and 11 bases from J, with 21 bases between. The V gene's germline CDR1 is MNHEY and CDR2 SVGAGI. The CDR3 covers 16 residues. The chain's CDR3 is CASSYDSSQVKGKLFF. In DNA, the CDR3 is TGTGCCAGCAGTTACGACTCATCACAGGTTAAGGGGAAACTGTTTTTT.

This clonotype was seen many times. The rearrangement uses TRBV7-8 and TRBJ2-7, with unresolved D. This CDR3 has 13 residues. The ends were cut back, 1 base at V and 4 bases at J, with 8 bases in the middle. CDR1 SGHVS and CDR2 FQNEAQ come from the germline V gene. CDR3 nucleotides: TGTGCCAGCAGCTTAGGTGTGGTTTACGAGCAGTACTTC. Protein sequence: CASSLGVVYEQYF.

The gene calls are TRBV10-3 and TRBJ2-1, with D unresolved. Germline CDR1 is ENHRY and CDR2 is SYGVKD. CDR3 length: 14 amino acids. The V end lost 3 bases, the J end lost 5 bases, and 11 bases lay between the germline ends. The CDR3 reads CAISDGQRNNEQFF. The DNA for the CDR3 is TGTGCCATCAGTGATGGGCAGCGAAACAATGAGCAGTTCTTC.

This clonotype has a handful of counts. In DNA, the CDR3 is TGTGCCACCAGTGAGCGGGCCCGACCTAAGGGAGAGACCCAGTACTTC. Encoded protein: CATSERARPKGETQYF. This chain joins TRBV24-1 and TRBJ2-5; tentatively, D is TRBD2 (5 bases). This CDR3 is 16 amino acids long. Germline V gene lookup returns CDR1 KGHDR and CDR2 SFDVKD. V lost 4 bases to trimming and J lost 4 bases, with 18 bases between them.

For this clonotype: Its ends do not fully match the called genes, so a read error is possible. The rearrangement uses TRBV7-2 and TRBJ2-5; 9 bases fit TRBD1. The CDR3 has 13 amino acids. Per germline, CDR1 SGHTA and CDR2 FQGNSA. Here the CDR3 DNA reads TGTGCCATCTCGCCGGACAGGGGAGAGGCCCAGTACTTC. As protein: CAISPDRGEAQYF.

The rearrangement joins TRBV7-2 to TRBJ2-1, with unresolved D. V gave up 2 bases and J gave up 6 bases, with 8 bases separating them. Germline V gives CDR1 SGHTA, CDR2 FQGNSA. This CDR3 comprises 13 residues. The CDR3 nucleotides are TGTGCCAGCAGCTTAAGTGTTCCCAATGAGCAGTTCTTC. It is translated as CASSLSVPNEQFF. The full variable domain, completed using reference TRBV7-2 and TRBJ2-1, is GAGVSQSPSNKVTEKGKDVELRCDPISGHTALYWYRQSLGQGLEFLIYFQGNSAPDKSGLPSDRFSAERTGGSVSTLTIQRTQQEDSAVYLCASSLSVPNEQFFGPGTRLTVL.

This clonotype showed up many times. The J gene is TRBJ2-7, the V gene TRBV13, with TRBD2 identical over 8 bases. This CDR3 is built from 14 residues. Germline V lookup: CDR1 PRHDT, CDR2 FYEKMQ (reference sequence). With 3 bases clipped from V and 2 bases from J, the junction kept 3 bases outside the gene matches. The CDR3 coding sequence is TGTGCCAGCAGCTTGGGTAGCGGGGCCTACGAGCAGTACTTC. Residues: CASSLGSGAYEQYF.

The chain has TRBV6-5 and TRBJ2-1; D gene uncertain. The CDR3 runs 13 residues. Germline V lookup: CDR1 MNHEY, CDR2 SVGAGI. The V and J ends lost 5 bases and 6 bases respectively, with 11 bases between them. The CDR3 reads CASSDQFPNEQFF. In DNA, the CDR3 is TGTGCCAGCAGTGACCAGTTCCCCAATGAGCAGTTCTTC.

This clonotype turned up a few times. CDR3 sequence: CASSFPDRAGGYTF. As DNA, the CDR3 is TGTGCCAGCAGCTTCCCGGACAGGGCTGGTGGCTACACCTTC. The chain joins TRBV7-9 to TRBJ1-2; 8 bases agree with TRBD1. The CDR3 covers 14 residues. Germline V gene lookup returns CDR1 SEHNR and CDR2 FQNEAQ (reference sequence). With 3 bases clipped from V and 7 bases from J, the junction kept 7 bases outside the gene matches.

With regard to this clonotype: The junction departs from the called germline gene at one end, perhaps through a read error. J is TRBJ2-7 and V is TRBV7-2; possible D gene TRBD1, 5 bases. The CDR3 is 13 residues long. CDR1 is SGHTA, CDR2 FQGNSA, per germline. CDR3 loop: CASSLIGAYGQYF. The CDR3 DNA reads as TGTGCCAGCAGCTTAATAGGGGCCTACGGGCAGTACTTC.

The V gene is TRBV9, the J gene TRBJ2-7; 11 bases are a match to TRBD1. The length of the CDR3 is 14 residues. CDR1 and CDR2 (germline): SGDLS, YYNGEE. The trim removed 3 bases at V and 7 bases at J, leaving 6 bases unmatched. CDR3 DNA: TGTGCCAGCAGCGCCGGGACAGGGGGGAGGGAGCAGTACTTC. This encodes CASSAGTGGREQYF.

The genes are TRBV13 and TRBJ2-7; 10 nucleotides agree with TRBD1. Trimming took 5 bases from V and 5 from J; bases not matched to a gene: 15. This CDR3 is 17 amino acids long. Germline CDR1 PRHDT, CDR2 FYEKMQ (reference sequence). In DNA, the CDR3 is TGTGCCAGCAGCCGAACCCCGGGACAGGGGATCTTTGACGAGCAGTACTTC. This gives the protein CASSRTPGQGIFDEQYF.

This clonotype was counted only a few times. The genes are TRBV5-1 and TRBJ2-5, with D possibly being TRBD2 (5 bases). The CDR3 is 14 amino acids. Trimming took 0 bases from V and 2 from J, leaving 8 bases between them. CDR1 is SGHRS and CDR2 is YFSETQ in the germline V gene. The CDR3 DNA is TGCGCCAGCAGCTTGGAATGGGAGCAAGAGACCCAGTACTTC. Its protein is CASSLEWEQETQYF.

The chain combines TRBV7-2 with TRBJ2-5; either TRBD1 or TRBD2 may fit D (7 bases each). Trimming took off 5 bases at V and 4 bases at J, with 17 bases between the two ends. This CDR3 contains 15 residues. The germline V gene has CDR1 SGHTA and CDR2 FQGNSA. DNA for the CDR3: TGTGCCAGCAGCGCGTACAGGGGAGGGGGAGAGACCCAGTACTTC. It specifies CASSAYRGGGETQYF. The full variable domain, in which reference TRBV7-2 and TRBJ2-5 provide the parts outside the CDR3, is GAGVSQSPSNKVTEKGKDVELRCDPISGHTALYWYRQSLGQGLEFLIYFQGNSAPDKSGLPSDRFSAERTGGSVSTLTIQRTQQEDSAVYLCASSAYRGGGETQYFGPGTRLLVL.